This section outlines one T cell receptor (beta chain) sequence together with its context. Antigen unknown. The ends were cut back, 6 bases at V and 5 bases at J, with 10 bases in the middle. Germline values: CDR1 MNHEY, CDR2 SVGEGT. This CDR3 has 13 amino acids. This sample is drawn from a study of blood T cells in healthy people across ages. Study-wide points: Estimated diversity, derived from one million T cells, was regarded as an underestimate.

Using a J-beta primer mix together with a sample-barcoded 5' primer, a second PCR was run for roughly 6 to 12 cycles. Each cDNA molecule was tagged by a template-switch adaptor that had 12 random nucleotides. The yield of each sample was at least 2.5 million CDR3-containing paired-end reads. A single record per CDR3 protein comes from TCRdb applying MiXCR to the 5' RACE reads. This table holds 450,000 to 600,000 distinct CDR3 sequences, about 27% found once. All donors came from Russia, were Caucasian and healthy, and spanned ages roughly 6 to 95. Another study also made use of these data, one on T cells of mothers and their children.

Sequenced: blood. This TCR was recovered from a boy aged 2 to 9 in good health. The V call is TRBV6-2 or TRBV6-3, the J call TRBJ2-2; D is ambiguous. CDR3 amino acids: CASSVVSTGELFF. In DNA, the CDR3 is TGTGCCAGCAGCGTCGTGAGTACCGGGGAGCTGTTTTTT.